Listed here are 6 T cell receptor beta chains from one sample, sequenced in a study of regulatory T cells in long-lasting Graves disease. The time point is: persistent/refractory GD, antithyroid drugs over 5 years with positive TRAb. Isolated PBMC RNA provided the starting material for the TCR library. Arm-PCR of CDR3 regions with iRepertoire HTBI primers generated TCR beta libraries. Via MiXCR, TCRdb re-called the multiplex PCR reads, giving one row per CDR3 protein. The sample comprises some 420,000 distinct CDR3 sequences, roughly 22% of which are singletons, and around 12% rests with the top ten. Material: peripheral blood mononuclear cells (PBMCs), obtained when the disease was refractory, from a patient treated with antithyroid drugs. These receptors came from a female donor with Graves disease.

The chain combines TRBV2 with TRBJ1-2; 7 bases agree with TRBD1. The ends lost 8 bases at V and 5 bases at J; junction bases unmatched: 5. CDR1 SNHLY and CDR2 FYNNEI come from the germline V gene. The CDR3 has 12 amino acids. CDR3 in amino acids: CASVGTDYGYTF. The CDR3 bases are TGTGCCAGCGTCGGGACAGATTATGGCTACACCTTC. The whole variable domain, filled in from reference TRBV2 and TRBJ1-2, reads EPEVTQTPSHQVTQMGQEVILRCVPISNHLYFYWYRQILGQKVEFLVSFYNNEISEKSEIFDDQFSVERPDGSNFTLKIRSTKLEDSAMYFCASVGTDYGYTFGSGTRLTVV.

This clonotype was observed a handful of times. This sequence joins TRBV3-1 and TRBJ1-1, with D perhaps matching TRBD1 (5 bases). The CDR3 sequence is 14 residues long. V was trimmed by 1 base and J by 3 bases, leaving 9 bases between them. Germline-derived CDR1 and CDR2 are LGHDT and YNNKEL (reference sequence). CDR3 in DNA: TGTGCCAGCAGCCAAGTGGGGCCAGACACTGAAGCTTTCTTT. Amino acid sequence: CASSQVGPDTEAFF.

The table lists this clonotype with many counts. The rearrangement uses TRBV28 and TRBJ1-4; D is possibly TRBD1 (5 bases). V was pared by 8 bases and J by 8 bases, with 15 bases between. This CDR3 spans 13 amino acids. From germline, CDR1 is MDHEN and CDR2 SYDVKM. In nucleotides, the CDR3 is TGTGCCAGCTTTGGGGGAGGGCGAGAAAAACTGTTTTTT. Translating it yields CASFGGGREKLFF.

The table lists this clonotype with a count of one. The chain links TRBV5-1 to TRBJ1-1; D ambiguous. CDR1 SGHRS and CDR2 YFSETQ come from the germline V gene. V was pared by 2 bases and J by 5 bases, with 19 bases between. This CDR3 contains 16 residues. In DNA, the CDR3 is TGCGCCAGCAGCTTAGAGGCGGGAACCTACCGAACTGAAGCTTTCTTT. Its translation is CASSLEAGTYRTEAFF.

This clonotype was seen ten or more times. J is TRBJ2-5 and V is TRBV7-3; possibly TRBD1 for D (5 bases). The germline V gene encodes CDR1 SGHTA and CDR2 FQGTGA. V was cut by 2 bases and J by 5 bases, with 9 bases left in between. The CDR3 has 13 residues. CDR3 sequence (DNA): TGTGCCAGCAGCTTACACAGGTCGGAGACCCAGTACTTC. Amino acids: CASSLHRSETQYF.

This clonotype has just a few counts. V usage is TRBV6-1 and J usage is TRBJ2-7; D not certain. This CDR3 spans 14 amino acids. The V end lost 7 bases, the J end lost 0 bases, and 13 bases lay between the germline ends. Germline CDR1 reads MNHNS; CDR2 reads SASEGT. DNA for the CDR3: TGTGCCAGCACGTCACAGCGTAGCTCCTACGAGCAGTACTTC. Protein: CASTSQRSSYEQYF.